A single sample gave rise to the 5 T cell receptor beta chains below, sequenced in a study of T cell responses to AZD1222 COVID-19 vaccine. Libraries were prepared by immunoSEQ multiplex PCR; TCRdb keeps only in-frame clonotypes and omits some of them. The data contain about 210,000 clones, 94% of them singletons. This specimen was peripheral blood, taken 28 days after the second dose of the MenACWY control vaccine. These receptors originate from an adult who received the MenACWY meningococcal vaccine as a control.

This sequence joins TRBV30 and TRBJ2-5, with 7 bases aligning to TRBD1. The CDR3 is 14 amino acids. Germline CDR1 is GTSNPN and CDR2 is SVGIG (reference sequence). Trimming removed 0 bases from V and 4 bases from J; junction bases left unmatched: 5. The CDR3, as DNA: TGTGCCTGGAGTGTACAGGGGTGGGCAGAGACCCAGTACTTC. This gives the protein CAWSVQGWAETQYF.

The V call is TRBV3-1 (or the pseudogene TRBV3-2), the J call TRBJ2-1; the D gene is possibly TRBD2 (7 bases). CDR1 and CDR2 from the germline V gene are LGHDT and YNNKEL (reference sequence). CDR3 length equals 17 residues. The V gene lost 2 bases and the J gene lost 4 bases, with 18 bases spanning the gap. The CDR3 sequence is CASSQLSVGGAYNEQFF. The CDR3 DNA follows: TGTGCCAGCAGCCAACTCTCGGTAGGGGGGGCGTACAATGAGCAGTTCTTC.

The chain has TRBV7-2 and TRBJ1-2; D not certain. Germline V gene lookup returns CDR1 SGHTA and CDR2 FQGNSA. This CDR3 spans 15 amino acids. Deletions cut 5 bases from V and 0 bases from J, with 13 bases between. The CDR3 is CASSPTDGSNYGYTF. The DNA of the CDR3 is TGTGCCAGCAGCCCGACGGACGGGTCTAACTATGGCTACACCTTC. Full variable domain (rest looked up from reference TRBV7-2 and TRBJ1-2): GAGVSQSPSNKVTEKGKDVELRCDPISGHTALYWYRQSLGQGLEFLIYFQGNSAPDKSGLPSDRFSAERTGGSVSTLTIQRTQQEDSAVYLCASSPTDGSNYGYTFGSGTRLTVV.

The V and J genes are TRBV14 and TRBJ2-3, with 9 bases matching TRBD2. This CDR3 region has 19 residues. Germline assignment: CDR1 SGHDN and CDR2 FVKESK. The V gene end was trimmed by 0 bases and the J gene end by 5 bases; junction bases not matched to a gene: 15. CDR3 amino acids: CASSQDLVRGGAIVDTQYF. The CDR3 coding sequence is TGTGCCAGCAGCCAAGATCTCGTGCGGGGGGGGGCCATTGTAGATACGCAGTATTTT.

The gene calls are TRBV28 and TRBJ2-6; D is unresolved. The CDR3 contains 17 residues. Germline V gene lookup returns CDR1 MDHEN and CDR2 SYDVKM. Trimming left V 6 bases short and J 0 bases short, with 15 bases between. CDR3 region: CASSLFPASSGANVLTF. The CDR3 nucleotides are TGTGCCAGCAGCCTCTTTCCTGCGAGCTCTGGGGCCAACGTCCTGACTTTC.